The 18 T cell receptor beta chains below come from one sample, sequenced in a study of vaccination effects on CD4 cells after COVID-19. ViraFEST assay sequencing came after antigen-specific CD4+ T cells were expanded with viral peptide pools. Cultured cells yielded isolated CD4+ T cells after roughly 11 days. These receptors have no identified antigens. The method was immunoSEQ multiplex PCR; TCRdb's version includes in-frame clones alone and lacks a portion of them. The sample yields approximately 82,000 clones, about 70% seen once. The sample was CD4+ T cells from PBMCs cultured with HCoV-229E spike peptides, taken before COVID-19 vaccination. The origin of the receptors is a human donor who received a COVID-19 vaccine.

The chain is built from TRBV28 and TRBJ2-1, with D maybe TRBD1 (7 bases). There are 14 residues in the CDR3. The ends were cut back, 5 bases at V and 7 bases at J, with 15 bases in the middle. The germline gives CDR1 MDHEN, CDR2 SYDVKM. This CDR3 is CASSRQGGRNEQFF. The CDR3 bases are TGTGCCAGCAGTCGTCAGGGGGGTAGGAATGAGCAGTTCTTC.

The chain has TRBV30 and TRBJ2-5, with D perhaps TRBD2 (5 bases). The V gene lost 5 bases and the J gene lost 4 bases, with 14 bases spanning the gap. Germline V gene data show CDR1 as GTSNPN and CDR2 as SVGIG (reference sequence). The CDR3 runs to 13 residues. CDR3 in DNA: TGTGCCTGGGGGCGGTTGGCGGGAGAGACCCAGTACTTC. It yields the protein CAWGRLAGETQYF.

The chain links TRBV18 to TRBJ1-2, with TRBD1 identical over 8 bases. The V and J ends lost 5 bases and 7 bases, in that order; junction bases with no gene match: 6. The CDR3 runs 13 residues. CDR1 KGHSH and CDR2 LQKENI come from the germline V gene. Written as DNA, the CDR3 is TGTGCCAGCTCAGGACAGGGCCCTGGTGGCTACACCTTC. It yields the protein CASSGQGPGGYTF.

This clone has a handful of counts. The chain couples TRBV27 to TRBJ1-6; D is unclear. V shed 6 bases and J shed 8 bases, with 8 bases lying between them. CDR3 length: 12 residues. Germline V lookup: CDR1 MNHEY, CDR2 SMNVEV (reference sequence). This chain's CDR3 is CASRTADSPLHF. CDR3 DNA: TGTGCCAGCAGAACCGCTGATTCACCCCTCCACTTT.

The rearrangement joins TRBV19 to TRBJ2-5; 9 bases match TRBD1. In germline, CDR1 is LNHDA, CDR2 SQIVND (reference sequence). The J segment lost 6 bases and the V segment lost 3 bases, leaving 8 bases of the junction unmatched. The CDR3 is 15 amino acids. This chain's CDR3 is CASSIPGTGKQTQYF. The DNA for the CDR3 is TGTGCCAGTAGTATTCCCGGGACAGGGAAGCAGACCCAGTACTTC. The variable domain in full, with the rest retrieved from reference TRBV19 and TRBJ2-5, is DGGITQSPKYLFRKEGQNVTLSCEQNLNHDAMYWYRQDPGQGLRLIYYSQIVNDFQKGDIAEGYSVSREKKESFPLTVTSAQKNPTAFYLCASSIPGTGKQTQYFGPGTRLLVL.

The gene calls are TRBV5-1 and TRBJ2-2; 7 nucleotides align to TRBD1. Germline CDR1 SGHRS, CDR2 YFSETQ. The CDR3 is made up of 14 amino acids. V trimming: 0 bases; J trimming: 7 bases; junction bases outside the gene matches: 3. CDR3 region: CASSLGQGVGELFF. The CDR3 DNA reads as TGCGCCAGCAGCTTGGGACAGGGAGTCGGGGAGCTGTTTTTT.

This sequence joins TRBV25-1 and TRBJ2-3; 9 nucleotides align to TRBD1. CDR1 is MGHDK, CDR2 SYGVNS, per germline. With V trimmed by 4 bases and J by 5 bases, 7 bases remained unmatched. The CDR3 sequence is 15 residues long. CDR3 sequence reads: CASSAGTGRGDTQYF. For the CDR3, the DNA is TGTGCCAGCAGTGCGGGGACAGGGAGAGGAGATACGCAGTATTTT.

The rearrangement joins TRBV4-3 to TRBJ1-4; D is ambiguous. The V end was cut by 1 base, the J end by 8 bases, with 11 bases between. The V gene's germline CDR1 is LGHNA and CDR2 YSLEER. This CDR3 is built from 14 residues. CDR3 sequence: CASSQGNSREKLFF. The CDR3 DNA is TGCGCCAGCAGCCAAGGAAACTCGAGAGAAAAACTGTTTTTT.

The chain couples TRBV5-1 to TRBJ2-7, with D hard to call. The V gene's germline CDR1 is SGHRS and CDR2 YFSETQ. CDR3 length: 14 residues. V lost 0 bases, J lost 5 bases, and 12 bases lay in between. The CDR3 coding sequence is TGCGCCAGCAGCTTGGGGTCCCTATATGACGAGCAGTACGTC. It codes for CASSLGSLYDEQYV.

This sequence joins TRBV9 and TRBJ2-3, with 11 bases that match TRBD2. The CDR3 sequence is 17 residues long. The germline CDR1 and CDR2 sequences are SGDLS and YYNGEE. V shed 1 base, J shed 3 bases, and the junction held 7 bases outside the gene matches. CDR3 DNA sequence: TGTGCCAGCAGCGTAAATAGCGGGGGGGGGAGAACAGATACGCAGTATTTT. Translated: CASSVNSGGGRTDTQYF.

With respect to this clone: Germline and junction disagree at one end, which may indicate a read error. CDR3 bases: TGTACCAGCAGCCAGGGGCCACCTGAGGACTATGGCTACACCTTC. Residues: CTSSQGPPEDYGYTF. The genes are TRBV7-6 and TRBJ1-2; possible D gene TRBD1, 6 bases. Germline V CDR1 and CDR2: SGHVS, FNYEAQ. The CDR3 spans 15 residues.

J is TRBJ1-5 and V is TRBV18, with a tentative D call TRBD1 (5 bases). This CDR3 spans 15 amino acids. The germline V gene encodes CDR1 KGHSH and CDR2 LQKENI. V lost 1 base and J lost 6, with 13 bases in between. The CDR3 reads CASSPQKGSSQPQHF. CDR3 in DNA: TGTGCCAGCTCACCACAAAAGGGGTCCAGTCAGCCCCAGCATTTT.

The CDR3 bases are TGTGCCATCAGTGAAAGGACTGAAGCTTTCTTT. Translated: CAISERTEAFF. The chain has TRBV10-3 and TRBJ1-1; no definite D call. Germline-derived CDR1 and CDR2 are ENHRY and SYGVKD. This CDR3 contains 11 residues. V dropped 3 bases and J dropped 5 bases, with 4 bases sitting between them.

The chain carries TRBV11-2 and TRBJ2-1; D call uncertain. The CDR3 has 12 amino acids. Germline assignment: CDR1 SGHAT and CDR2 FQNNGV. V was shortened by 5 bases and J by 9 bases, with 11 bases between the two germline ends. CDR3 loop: CASSPDVSEQFF. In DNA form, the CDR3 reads TGTGCCAGCAGCCCGGACGTGAGTGAGCAGTTCTTC.

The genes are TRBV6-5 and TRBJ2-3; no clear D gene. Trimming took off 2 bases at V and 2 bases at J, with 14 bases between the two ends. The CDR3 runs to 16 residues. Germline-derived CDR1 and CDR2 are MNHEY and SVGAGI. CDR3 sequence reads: CASSYARPDYTDTQYF. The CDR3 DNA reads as TGTGCCAGCAGTTACGCACGGCCAGATTACACAGATACGCAGTATTTT.

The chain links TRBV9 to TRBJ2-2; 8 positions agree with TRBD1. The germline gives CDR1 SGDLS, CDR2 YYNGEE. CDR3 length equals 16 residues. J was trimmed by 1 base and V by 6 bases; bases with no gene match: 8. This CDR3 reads CASTTGQGRNTGELFF. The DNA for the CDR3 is TGTGCCAGCACCACCGGACAGGGCAGGAACACCGGGGAGCTGTTTTTT.

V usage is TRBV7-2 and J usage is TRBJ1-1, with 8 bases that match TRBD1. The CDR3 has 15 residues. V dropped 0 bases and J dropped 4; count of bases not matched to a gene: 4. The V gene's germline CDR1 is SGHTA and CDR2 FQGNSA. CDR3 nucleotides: TGTGCCAGCAGCTTAGCCGGGACAGGTAGCACTGAAGCTTTCTTT. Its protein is CASSLAGTGSTEAFF.

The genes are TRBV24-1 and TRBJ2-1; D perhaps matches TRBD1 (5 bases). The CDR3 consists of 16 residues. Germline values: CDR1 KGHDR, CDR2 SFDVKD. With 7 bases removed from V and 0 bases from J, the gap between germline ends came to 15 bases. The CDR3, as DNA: TGTGCCACCAGGGGGCGGCAGGCCACCTCCTACAATGAGCAGTTCTTC. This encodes CATRGRQATSYNEQFF.